The clone carrying this TCR beta chain was recorded many times. Its antigen is unidentified. The CDR3 extends 3 residues past the end of the read, so its final part is completed from the germline J gene. The data were obtained in a study of T cell clonality in common variable immunodeficiency. Findings and limits, study-wide: Compared with healthy controls, CVID subjects showed increased TCRbeta clonality, mostly in about a third. Links between repertoire features and CVID complications were heterogeneity-limited. Fewer deletions and N-nucleotide insertions were reportedly seen in common variable immunodeficiency TCR beta sequences.

Generated by immunoSEQ multiplex PCR, the TCRdb table keeps only in-frame clones and is missing some. This sample has around 45,000 clones, each found more than once. Donors gave about 5 to 8 ml heparinized peripheral whole blood. V shed 4 bases and J 5 bases; nucleotides not matched to a gene: 11. The CDR3 has 15 amino acids. Germline values: CDR1 SGHRS, CDR2 YFSETQ. This sequence joins TRBV5-1 and TRBJ1-1, with 7 bases fitting TRBD1. This clonotype was obtained from a person aged 18 to 70 in good health. Sequences were obtained from peripheral blood mononuclear cells. CDR3 protein: CASSNSGGSRTEAFF. The DNA read from the CDR3 is TGCGCCAGCAGCAACTCAGGGGGGAGTAGGACTGAA.